These 8 T cell receptor beta chains came from one sample sequenced in a study of T cell responses to AZD1222 COVID-19 vaccine. Profiled with immunoSEQ multiplex PCR; TCRdb holds only in-frame clones, not every one. The sample has some 170,000 clones; roughly 92% are singletons. The source was peripheral blood, collected on day 0 of AZD1222 vaccination. These receptors came from an adult in good health.

This clone was counted once. This chain uses TRBV5-1 with TRBJ2-7; 9 nucleotides agree with TRBD1. Trimming removed 0 bases from V and 4 bases from J; junction bases left unmatched: 5. The CDR3 runs 15 residues. Looked up from germline, CDR1 is SGHRS and CDR2 is YFSETQ. Here the CDR3 DNA reads TGCGCCAGCAGCTTGGCTCCGGGACAGGGATACGAGCAGTACTTC. Translated: CASSLAPGQGYEQYF.

The genes are TRBV27 and TRBJ1-1; D unclear. Germline-derived CDR1 and CDR2 are MNHEY and SMNVEV (reference sequence). The CDR3 length is 15 residues. V gave up 7 bases and J gave up 4 bases, with 19 bases separating them. The CDR3 sequence is CASKPWAQGSTEAFF. The CDR3 region has the DNA TGTGCCAGCAAGCCTTGGGCACAAGGAAGCACTGAAGCTTTCTTT.

The chain uses TRBV27 and TRBJ2-7; D not certain. The CDR3 consists of 14 residues. Germline V gene lookup returns CDR1 MNHEY and CDR2 SMNVEV (reference sequence). Trimming shortened V by 5 bases and J by 0 bases, and 11 bases separated the two germline ends. The CDR3 DNA follows: TGTGCCAGCAGTCTGACGGTTCTCTCCTACGAGCAGTACTTC. As protein: CASSLTVLSYEQYF.

The rearrangement uses TRBV6-6 and TRBJ2-1; D is perhaps TRBD2 (6 bases). The germline CDR1 and CDR2 sequences are MNHNY and SVGAGI (reference sequence). Trimming removed 2 bases at V and 7 bases at J, with 12 bases between. CDR3 length equals 14 residues. As DNA, the CDR3 is TGTGCCAGCAGTTACCTTGGGACTCGGAATGAGCAGTTCTTC. This gives the protein CASSYLGTRNEQFF.

The chain combines TRBV11-2 with TRBJ2-1; possible D gene TRBD1, 5 bases. Germline V lookup: CDR1 SGHAT, CDR2 FQNNGV. There are 16 residues in the CDR3. The V end lost 5 bases, the J end lost 6 bases, and 20 bases lay between the germline ends. CDR3 sequence: CASSADPAGLVNEQFF. CDR3 in DNA: TGTGCCAGCAGCGCAGACCCCGCAGGGCTGGTCAATGAGCAGTTCTTC.

The rearrangement uses TRBV5-6 and TRBJ1-2, with 11 bases aligning to TRBD1. The germline V gene has CDR1 SGHDT and CDR2 YYEEEE. J gave up 6 bases and V 3 bases, and 4 bases lay outside the gene matches. CDR3 length: 14 amino acids. The CDR3 is CASSWTGGADGYTF. DNA for the CDR3: TGTGCCAGCAGCTGGACAGGGGGCGCAGATGGCTACACCTTC.

The genes are TRBV3-1 (or the pseudogene TRBV3-2) and TRBJ1-1, with 7 nucleotides matching TRBD1. Looked up from germline, CDR1 is LGHDT and CDR2 is YNNKEL (reference sequence). J lost 4 bases, V lost 5 bases, and 1 base had no gene match. This CDR3 is built from 12 residues. CDR3 sequence: CASSDRATEAFF. The CDR3 DNA sequence: TGTGCCAGCAGCGACAGGGCCACTGAAGCTTTCTTT.

The V gene is TRBV11-3, the J gene TRBJ2-1; the match to TRBD2 covers 11 bases. This CDR3 region has 16 residues. The V segment lost 4 bases and the J segment 8 bases; nucleotides outside the gene matches: 10. The germline CDR1 and CDR2 sequences are SGHNT and YENEEA. In DNA form, the CDR3 reads TGTGCCAGCAGCTCCCTATCTAGCGGGAGGTTGGATGAGCAGTTCTTC. Translating gives CASSSLSSGRLDEQFF.